The entry that follows covers one TCR beta chain sequence. The sample is drawn from a study of blood T cell repertoires in COVID-19. Study-wide background: Sample material is recorded as cDNA or gDNA derived from T cells, B-cell-depleted T cells, or PBMCs.

The V gene lost 5 bases and the J gene lost 5 bases, with 9 bases spanning the gap. This CDR3 has 11 residues. CDR1 and CDR2 (germline): DFQATT, SNEGSKA (reference sequence). Original processing notes: Quantification of nucleated cells was approximated via reference gene primer amplification. Profiled with immunoSEQ multiplex PCR; TCRdb holds only in-frame clones, not every one. V, J and clone size derive from that table, while D and trimming were established from the DNA sequence. The table has about 50,000 clones, under 90% seen once; the top ten hold 5% to 7%. The specimen sequenced was peripheral blood. This receptor was obtained from a woman in her fifties or sixties with acute or convalescent COVID-19. The rearrangement joins TRBV20-1 to TRBJ1-1; no definite D call. CDR3 nucleotides: TGCAGTGCTCCGGGAAGGACTGAAGCTTTCTTT. Its translation: CSAPGRTEAFF.